The 17 T cell receptor beta chains below were found in one sample sequenced in a study of cytomegalovirus exposure and HLA in healthy donors. This PCR relied on a set of 60 Vbeta primers and 13 Jbeta primers. TCRdb keeps only in-frame clones here, not all; method: immunoSEQ multiplex PCR. This sample yields about 180,000 clones, of which 65% to 80% are seen a single time; roughly 2.5% belongs to the top ten. Material: PBMCs. The receptors shown here come from a woman aged 30 to 39 in good health and CMV-seropositive.

The rearrangement joins TRBV10-3 to TRBJ2-1; 11 bases match TRBD2. The V and J ends lost 8 bases and 12 bases, in that order; junction bases with no gene match: 0. CDR3 length equals 10 residues. Germline-derived CDR1 and CDR2 are ENHRY and SYGVKD. The CDR3 is CAIGTSGQFF. The CDR3, as DNA: TGTGCCATCGGGACTAGCGGGCAGTTCTTC.

The chain links TRBV7-2 to TRBJ1-2; the match to TRBD1 covers 12 bases. The CDR3 is made up of 16 amino acids. V lost 5 bases and J lost 8; bases outside the gene matches: 12. Germline V gene sequence: CDR1 SGHTA, CDR2 FQGNSA. The DNA of the CDR3 is TGTGCCAGCAGCCCCGGGGGGACAGGGGGCGCCGGGGGCTACACCTTC. It encodes CASSPGGTGGAGGYTF.

CDR3 DNA sequence: TGTGCCAGCAGCCACGGACAGGGCTGGGACACCGGGGAGCTGTTTTTT. It encodes CASSHGQGWDTGELFF. The rearrangement uses TRBV7-2 and TRBJ2-2; 8 nucleotides line up with TRBD1. This CDR3 is 16 amino acids long. Unmatched junction bases numbered 8, after V lost 5 bases and J lost 3 bases. The V gene's germline CDR1 is SGHTA and CDR2 FQGNSA.

This chain connects TRBV5-4 to TRBJ2-1; 7 nucleotides line up with TRBD2. V dropped 0 bases and J dropped 1; count of bases not matched to a gene: 7. The germline gives CDR1 SGHNT, CDR2 YYREEE (reference sequence). The CDR3 loop spans 17 amino acids. DNA for the CDR3: TGTGCCAGCAGCTTGGACCTAACTAGCGAATCCTACAATGAGCAGTTCTTC. Protein: CASSLDLTSESYNEQFF. Full variable domain (missing parts from reference TRBV5-4 and TRBJ2-1): ETGVTQSPTHLIKTRGQQVTLRCSSQSGHNTVSWYQQALGQGPQFIFQYYREEENGRGNFPPRFSGLQFPNYSSELNVNALELDDSALYLCASSLDLTSESYNEQFFGPGTRLTVL.

The rearrangement joins TRBV28 to TRBJ1-4; no firm D call. Germline CDR1 MDHEN, CDR2 SYDVKM. Trimming removed 4 bases from V and 8 bases from J, with 20 bases in between. CDR3 length equals 16 residues. Here the CDR3 reads CASSSSLTEVLEKLFF. Here the CDR3 DNA reads TGTGCCAGCAGTTCCTCGCTCACTGAGGTCCTGGAAAAACTGTTTTTT. Based on the CDR3 plus reference TRBV28 and TRBJ1-4, the full variable domain is DVKVTQSSRYLVKRTGEKVFLECVQDMDHENMFWYRQDPGLGLRLIYFSYDVKMKEKGDIPEGYSVSREKKERFSLILESASTNQTSMYLCASSSSLTEVLEKLFFGSGTQLSVL.

This chain uses TRBV19 with TRBJ2-7; 11 bases agree with TRBD1. V lost 8 bases to trimming and J lost 5 bases; unmatched junction nucleotides: 5. This CDR3 is built from 13 residues. From germline, CDR1 is LNHDA and CDR2 SQIVND (reference sequence). CDR3 residues: CASSLDRGHEQYF. CDR3 bases: TGTGCCAGTTCTCTGGACAGGGGGCACGAGCAGTACTTC.

The V call is TRBV5-1, the J call TRBJ2-3; 12 bases align to TRBD2. J gave up 4 bases and V 2 bases, and 11 bases lay outside the gene matches. Germline CDR1 reads SGHRS; CDR2 reads YFSETQ. This CDR3 has 18 residues. The CDR3 reads CASSLGLAGGPGADTQYF. For the CDR3, the DNA is TGCGCCAGCAGCTTAGGGCTAGCGGGGGGGCCGGGTGCAGATACGCAGTATTTT.

The chain couples TRBV7-3 to TRBJ2-6, with 10 positions matching TRBD1. In germline, CDR1 is SGHTA, CDR2 FQGTGA. This CDR3 spans 18 amino acids. With V trimmed by 6 bases and J by 0 bases, 8 bases remained unmatched. CDR3 protein: CASRDYRDRGSGANVLTF. CDR3 DNA: TGTGCCAGCAGAGACTACCGGGACAGGGGCTCTGGGGCCAACGTCCTGACTTTC.

This clone occurred a few times. V gene TRBV2 combines with J gene TRBJ2-1, with D perhaps matching TRBD2 (6 bases). CDR3 length equals 13 residues. V dropped 7 bases and J dropped 4 bases, with 11 bases sitting between them. Germline loops: CDR1 SNHLY, CDR2 FYNNEI. CDR3 in DNA: TGTGCCAGCACCTTGGGGGGATACAATGAGCAGTTCTTC. Translation gives CASTLGGYNEQFF. Full variable domain (missing parts from reference TRBV2 and TRBJ2-1): EPEVTQTPSHQVTQMGQEVILRCVPISNHLYFYWYRQILGQKVEFLVSFYNNEISEKSEIFDDQFSVERPDGSNFTLKIRSTKLEDSAMYFCASTLGGYNEQFFGPGTRLTVL.

This clone appeared a few times. V is TRBV30 and J is TRBJ1-5; TRBD1 matches 8 bases. J gave up 2 bases and V 0 bases, and 6 bases lay outside the gene matches. Germline CDR1 GTSNPN, CDR2 SVGIG (reference sequence). This CDR3 has 16 residues. CDR3 DNA: TGTGCCTGGAGTGTTTCAGGGGGCTATGGCAATCAGCCCCAGCATTTT. Amino acids: CAWSVSGGYGNQPQHF.

V gene TRBV5-6 combines with J gene TRBJ1-2; maybe TRBD1 (5 bases). The V and J ends lost 0 bases and 4 bases respectively, with 10 bases between them. CDR1 and CDR2 from the germline V gene are SGHDT and YYEEEE. The CDR3 is 14 residues long. The CDR3 DNA follows: TGTGCCAGCAGCTTGGGCCGGGGGGGCTATGGCTACACCTTC. It is translated as CASSLGRGGYGYTF.

This clone was found a few times. The rearrangement uses TRBV6-6 and TRBJ1-3; no clear D. The length of the CDR3 is 14 residues. CDR1 and CDR2 from the germline V gene are MNHNY and SVGAGI (reference sequence). Trimming took 6 bases from V and 3 from J, leaving 12 bases between them. DNA of the CDR3: TGTGCCAGCAGACCCTCGGGAGGTGGAAACACCATATATTTT. Its translation is CASRPSGGGNTIYF.

This CDR3 is CASSAKLGQGSPGYGYTF. DNA for the CDR3: TGTGCCAGCAGCGCGAAGTTGGGACAGGGGTCCCCTGGCTATGGCTACACCTTC. The chain couples TRBV9 to TRBJ1-2; 10 bases align to TRBD1. The V gene's germline CDR1 is SGDLS and CDR2 YYNGEE. The CDR3 totals 18 residues. The trim removed 3 bases at V and 4 bases at J, leaving 15 bases unmatched.

The rearrangement links TRBV6-6 to TRBJ1-5; D perhaps matches TRBD1 (6 bases). CDR1 and CDR2 from the germline V gene are MNHNY and SVGAGI (reference sequence). The V gene lost 4 bases and the J gene lost 0 bases, with 10 bases spanning the gap. This CDR3 comprises 15 residues. In DNA, the CDR3 is TGTGCCAGCAGTTCTCACAGGGTTAGCAATCAGCCCCAGCATTTT. Encoded protein: CASSSHRVSNQPQHF.

J is TRBJ1-2 and V is TRBV4-2; D not certain. Trimming removed 4 bases at V and 2 bases at J, with 20 bases between. This CDR3 is built from 17 residues. Per germline, CDR1 LGHNA and CDR2 YNFKEQ. The chain's CDR3 is CASSRIGGNERNYGYTF. The CDR3 bases are TGTGCCAGCAGCCGAATAGGCGGTAATGAGAGAAACTATGGCTACACCTTC.

The chain joins TRBV4-2 to TRBJ2-7; the match to TRBD2 covers 12 bases. Per the germline V gene, CDR1 is LGHNA and CDR2 is YNFKEQ. V gave up 0 bases and J gave up 0 bases; unmatched junction bases: 6. The CDR3 loop spans 18 amino acids. CDR3 DNA sequence: TGTGCCAGCAGCCAAGACCCTCGACTAGCGGGGGTCTCCTACGAGCAGTACTTC. This codes for CASSQDPRLAGVSYEQYF.

CDR3 bases: TGTGCCAGCAGCTTAATGGGGGAGGGGGTCATTCAGTACTTC. Translated, it gives CASSLMGEGVIQYF. The chain recombines TRBV7-2 with TRBJ2-4; TRBD2 might be the D (7 bases). The CDR3 length is 14 residues. The ends were cut back, 2 bases at V and 9 bases at J, with 14 bases in the middle. Germline CDR1 is SGHTA and CDR2 is FQGNSA.